This T cell receptor beta chain was sequenced in a study of Graves' ophthalmopathy and Graves' hyperthyroidism. Ophthalmopathy not arising within 18 months of follow-up defined hyperthyroidism as stable. Certain patients, namely those with other autoimmune diseases, uncontrolled infections, pregnancy or lactation, were excluded. The sample holds a few counts of this clonotype. Its matching antigen is unknown. Study results and limitations: Ophthalmopathy versus stable hyperthyroidism: 13-signature model gave 87.88% sensitivity, less than 82% specificity.

V shed 5 bases and J shed 5 bases, with 15 bases lying between them. This CDR3 is 14 amino acids long. Amplification of the TCR beta CDR3 regions used RNA transcripts (as template). Second-round multiplex PCR came after first-round RT-PCR with HTBI primers. TCRdb independently ran MiXCR on the multiplex PCR reads; one entry per CDR3 protein. The repertoire consists of about 420,000 distinct CDR3 sequences, with roughly 21% occurring once and the leading ten covering more than 2.5%. The source material was peripheral blood. The rearrangement uses TRBV12-3 or TRBV12-4 and TRBJ2-5; D not resolved. The receptor was derived from a woman aged 18-35 years with stable Graves' hyperthyroidism. The DNA of the CDR3 is TGTGCCAGCAGTCCCCCCCTGGGGAAGGAGACCCAGTACTTC. It encodes CASSPPLGKETQYF.